Listed below are T cell receptor beta chains from one sample, sequenced in a study of pediatric ulcerative colitis. TCRdb's copy holds only in-frame clones and misses some; the assay was immunoSEQ multiplex PCR. Among 40,000 to 60,000 clones, roughly 79% were seen once, and the ten largest hold around 3.5%. The sample consisted of gut tissue. Receptors were obtained from a girl under 18 with moderate ulcerative colitis. Each CDR3 is given with its conserved first and last residue. The D gene is left open where the match is weak. Not all rows give a size; the values are once, few, many and, for expanded clones, a class.

V gene	clone size	D gene	J gene	CDR3 protein	CDR3 DNA
TRBV11-2	-	-	TRBJ1-1	CASSPGRYKAEAFF	TGTGCCAGCAGCCCAGGTCGTTATAAAGCTGAAGCTTTCTTT
TRBV10-3	-	-	TRBJ2-5	CAISEGQGRETQYF	TGTGCCATCAGTGAGGGGCAGGGGAGGGAGACCCAGTACTTC
TRBV19	-	-	TRBJ2-2	CASSGQTHTGELFF	TGTGCCAGTAGTGGGCAGACACACACCGGGGAGCTGTTTTTT
TRBV30	-	TRBD2	TRBJ2-2	CAWSQIAGGPGELFF	TGTGCCTGGAGTCAAATAGCGGGAGGTCCCGGGGAGCTGTTTTTT
TRBV19	-	-	TRBJ2-1	CASGTGTLSNEQFF	TGTGCCAGTGGGACCGGGACGTTAAGCAATGAGCAGTTCTTC
TRBV14	-	-	TRBJ2-1	CASSRRDGYDEQFF	TGTGCCAGCAGCCGTAGAGATGGTTACGATGAGCAGTTCTTC
TRBV18	few	-	TRBJ1-5	CASSPDPGSNQPQHF	TGTGCCAGCTCACCTGACCCTGGGAGCAATCAGCCCCAGCATTTT
TRBV7-3	-	-	TRBJ2-6	CASSLTAGQNSGANVLTF	TGTGCCAGCAGCTTAACTGCGGGACAGAACTCTGGGGCCAACGTCCTGACTTTC
TRBV6-1	-	-	TRBJ2-7	CASSTQRAYEQYF	TGTGCCAGCAGTACACAGCGAGCCTACGAGCAGTACTTC
TRBV5-1	-	TRBD1	TRBJ1-2	CASSFTGEGYTF	TGCGCCAGCAGCTTTACAGGGGAGGGCTACACCTTC
TRBV7-3	-	-	TRBJ2-7	CASSLGHSYEQYF	TGTGCCAGCAGCTTAGGACACTCCTACGAGCAGTACTTC
TRBV18	-	TRBD1	TRBJ1-1	CASSGQGNTAAFF	TGTGCCAGCTCGGGACAGGGAAACACTGCAGCTTTCTTT
TRBV5-1	once	-	TRBJ1-1	CASSTDFGVEAFF	TGCGCCAGCAGCACGGACTTCGGAGTTGAAGCTTTCTTT
TRBV14	-	TRBD1	TRBJ1-2	CASSQGQGVLYGYTF	TGTGCCAGCAGCCAGGGACAGGGGGTCCTCTATGGCTACACCTTC
TRBV6-5	-	-	TRBJ2-5	CASSQQGSIGGTQYF	TGTGCCAGCAGCCAACAGGGTAGTATCGGGGGGACCCAGTACTTC
TRBV11-2	-	-	TRBJ1-1	CASSLGTLSNTEAFF	TGTGCCAGCAGCTTAGGGACGCTCAGTAACACTGAAGCTTTCTTT
TRBV7-2	-	TRBD2	TRBJ2-3	CASSLGGADTQYF	TGTGCCAGCAGCTTGGGGGGGGCAGATACGCAGTATTTT
TRBV14	-	-	TRBJ1-1	CASSLDRVMNTEAFF	TGTGCCAGCAGCCTGGACAGAGTAATGAACACTGAAGCTTTCTTT
TRBV7-9	-	TRBD1	TRBJ2-7	CATQGTGLYEQYF	TGTGCCACTCAGGGGACAGGGCTCTACGAGCAGTACTTC
TRBV9	-	-	TRBJ2-7	CASSVALRGGVVYEQYF	TGTGCCAGCAGCGTGGCTTTAAGGGGAGGTGTCGTCTACGAGCAGTACTTC
TRBV28	-	-	TRBJ1-5	CASTALRAGNQPQHF	TGTGCCAGCACCGCACTCCGTGCGGGGAATCAGCCCCAGCATTTT
TRBV6-5	-	-	TRBJ2-1	CASSYGGTFYNEQFF	TGTGCCAGCAGTTACGGCGGGACGTTCTACAATGAGCAGTTCTTC
TRBV5-5	-	-	TRBJ1-1	CASSLQGWGTEAFF	TGTGCCAGCAGCTTGCAGGGGTGGGGCACTGAAGCTTTCTTT
TRBV5-1	-	-	TRBJ2-2	CASSLGQFTGELFF	TGCGCCAGCAGCTTGGGGCAGTTTACCGGGGAGCTGTTTTTT
TRBV4-1	-	TRBD1	TRBJ1-2	CASSQEGQGTSYTF	TGCGCCAGCAGCCAAGAAGGACAGGGGACAAGCTACACCTTC
TRBV18	-	TRBD1	TRBJ2-1	CASSPGTGKLGTAFKGNEQFF	TGTGCCAGCTCACCTGGGACAGGGAAGTTGGGAACTGCCTTTAAGGGCAATGAGCAGTTCTTC
TRBV6-6	-	-	TRBJ1-3	CASSYSGSGNTIYF	TGTGCCAGCAGTTACTCGGGGTCTGGAAACACCATATATTTT
TRBV5-1	-	-	TRBJ1-3	CASSQGTSGNTIYF	TGCGCCAGCAGTCAGGGGACCTCTGGAAACACCATATATTTT
TRBV5-1	-	TRBD1	TRBJ1-2	CASSTGQGEPYGYTF	TGCGCCAGCAGCACGGGACAGGGGGAACCTTATGGCTACACCTTC
TRBV28	-	-	TRBJ1-2	CASLYEGYNYGYTF	TGTGCCAGCCTCTATGAAGGGTATAACTATGGCTACACCTTC
TRBV11-3	-	-	TRBJ2-3	CASSLSASNTQYF	TGTGCCAGCAGCTTATCGGCGTCGAATACGCAGTATTTT
TRBV27	-	TRBD2	TRBJ2-1	CASSLSLAGTDNEQFF	TGTGCCAGCAGTTTATCACTAGCGGGAACCGACAATGAGCAGTTCTTC
TRBV11-2	-	-	TRBJ2-7	CASSLGRDSSYEQYF	TGTGCCAGCAGCTTAGGGCGGGACAGCAGCTACGAGCAGTACTTC
TRBV5-4	-	-	TRBJ1-1	CASSLNPGPSNTEAFF	TGTGCCAGCAGCTTAAATCCGGGGCCATCGAACACTGAAGCTTTCTTT
TRBV6-1	-	-	TRBJ2-3	CASSDVGTGTDTQYF	TGTGCCAGCAGTGACGTTGGGACCGGGACAGATACGCAGTATTTT
TRBV6-1	-	TRBD2	TRBJ2-7	CASRLADRYEQYF	TGTGCCAGCAGACTAGCGGACCGCTACGAGCAGTACTTC
TRBV5-1	few	TRBD1	TRBJ1-4	CASSSTTGVFEKLFF	TGCGCCAGCAGCTCAACGACAGGGGTATTTGAAAAACTGTTTTTT
TRBV5-4	-	-	TRBJ2-7	CASSISGTHYEQYF	TGTGCCAGCAGTATCTCCGGGACACACTACGAGCAGTACTTC
TRBV6-4	-	-	TRBJ1-4	CASSRVAADGGGKLFF	TGTGCCAGCAGTAGGGTTGCGGCAGACGGGGGTGGAAAACTGTTTTTT
TRBV5-1	-	TRBD2	TRBJ2-1	CASSRGLAGGTLYNEQFF	TGCGCCAGCAGCAGGGGACTAGCGGGAGGCACCCTTTACAATGAGCAGTTCTTC
TRBV5-4	-	-	TRBJ2-7	CASSLASPPYEQYF	TGTGCCAGCAGCTTGGCTAGCCCACCTTACGAGCAGTACTTC
TRBV7-8	-	TRBD2	TRBJ2-5	CASSPRTSGGETQYF	TGTGCCAGCAGCCCTCGGACTAGCGGGGGAGAGACCCAGTACTTC
TRBV11-3	-	-	TRBJ2-7	CASSRTPDYEQYF	TGTGCCAGCAGCCGTACCCCCGACTACGAGCAGTACTTC
TRBV28	-	TRBD1	TRBJ2-1	CASSFFGSTGANEQFF	TGTGCCAGCAGTTTTTTCGGTTCAACAGGGGCCAATGAGCAGTTCTTC
TRBV7-2	once	-	TRBJ2-2	CASFPFGGQNTGELFF	TGTGCCAGCTTCCCATTTGGGGGCCAGAACACCGGGGAGCTGTTTTTT
TRBV7-9	-	-	TRBJ2-1	CASSLQGRFPRELNEQFF	TGTGCCAGCAGCCTACAGGGGCGCTTCCCGCGGGAGCTCAATGAGCAGTTCTTC
TRBV4-1	-	-	TRBJ1-6	CASSQEGHPYNSPLHF	TGCGCCAGCAGCCAAGAAGGACACCCTTATAATTCACCCCTCCACTTT